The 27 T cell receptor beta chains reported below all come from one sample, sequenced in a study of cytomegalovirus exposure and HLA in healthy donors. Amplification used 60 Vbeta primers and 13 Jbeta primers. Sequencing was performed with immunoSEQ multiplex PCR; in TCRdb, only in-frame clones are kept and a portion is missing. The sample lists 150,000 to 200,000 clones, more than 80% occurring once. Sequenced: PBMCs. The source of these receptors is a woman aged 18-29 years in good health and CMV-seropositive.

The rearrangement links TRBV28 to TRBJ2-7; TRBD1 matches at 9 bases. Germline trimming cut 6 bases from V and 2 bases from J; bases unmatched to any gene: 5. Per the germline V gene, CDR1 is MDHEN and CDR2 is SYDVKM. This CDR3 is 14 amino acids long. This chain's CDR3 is CASRRQGGTYEQYF. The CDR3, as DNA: TGTGCCAGCAGAAGACAGGGGGGAACCTACGAGCAGTACTTC.

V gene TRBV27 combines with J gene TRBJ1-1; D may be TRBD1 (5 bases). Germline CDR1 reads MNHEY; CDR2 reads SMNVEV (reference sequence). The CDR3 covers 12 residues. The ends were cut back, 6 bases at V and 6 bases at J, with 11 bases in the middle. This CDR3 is CASSRPRAEAFF. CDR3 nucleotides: TGTGCCAGCAGCCGCCCCAGGGCTGAAGCTTTCTTT.

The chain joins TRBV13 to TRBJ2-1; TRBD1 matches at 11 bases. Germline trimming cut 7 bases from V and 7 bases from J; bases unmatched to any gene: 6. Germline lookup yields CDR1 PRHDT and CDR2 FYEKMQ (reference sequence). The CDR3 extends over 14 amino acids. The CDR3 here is CASTDRGRGNEQFF. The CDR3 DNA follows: TGTGCCAGCACGGACAGGGGGCGCGGGAATGAGCAGTTCTTC.

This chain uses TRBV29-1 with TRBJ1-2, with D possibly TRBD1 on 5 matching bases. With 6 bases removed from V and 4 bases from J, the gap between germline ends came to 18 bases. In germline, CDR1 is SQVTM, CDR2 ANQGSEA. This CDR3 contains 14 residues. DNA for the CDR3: TGCAGCGTCACGGGGGGTTCAAGGGGCTATGGCTACACCTTC. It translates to CSVTGGSRGYGYTF.

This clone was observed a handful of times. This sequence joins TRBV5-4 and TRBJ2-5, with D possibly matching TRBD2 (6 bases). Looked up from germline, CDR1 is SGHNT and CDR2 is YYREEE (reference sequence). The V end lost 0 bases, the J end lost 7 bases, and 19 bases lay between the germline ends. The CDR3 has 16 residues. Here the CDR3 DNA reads TGTGCCAGCAGCTTGGCCCGGGGGACCATCCACGGGACCCAGTACTTC. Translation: CASSLARGTIHGTQYF.

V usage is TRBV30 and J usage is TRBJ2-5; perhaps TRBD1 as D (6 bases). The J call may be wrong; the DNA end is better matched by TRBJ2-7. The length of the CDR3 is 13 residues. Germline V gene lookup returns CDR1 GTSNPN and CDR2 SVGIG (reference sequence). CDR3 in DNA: TGTGCCTGGAGAAGTACAGGGATCTACGAGCAGTACTTC. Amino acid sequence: CAWRSTGIYEQYF.

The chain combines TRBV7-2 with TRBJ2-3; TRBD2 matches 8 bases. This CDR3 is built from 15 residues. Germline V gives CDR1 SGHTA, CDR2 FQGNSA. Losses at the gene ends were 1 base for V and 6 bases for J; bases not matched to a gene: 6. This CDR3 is CASSLGGGTGDTQYF. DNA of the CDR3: TGTGCCAGCAGCTTAGGCGGGGGGACCGGGGATACGCAGTATTTT.

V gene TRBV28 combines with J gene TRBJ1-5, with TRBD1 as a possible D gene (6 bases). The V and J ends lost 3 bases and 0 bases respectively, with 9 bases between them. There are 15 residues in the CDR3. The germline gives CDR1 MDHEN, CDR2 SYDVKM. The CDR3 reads CASSFMTGSNQPQHF. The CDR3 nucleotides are TGTGCCAGCAGTTTCATGACAGGTAGCAATCAGCCCCAGCATTTT.

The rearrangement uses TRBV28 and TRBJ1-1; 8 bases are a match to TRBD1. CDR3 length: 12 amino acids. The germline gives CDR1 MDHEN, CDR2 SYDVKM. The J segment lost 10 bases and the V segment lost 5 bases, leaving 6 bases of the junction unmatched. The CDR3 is CASSTQGAGAFF. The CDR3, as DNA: TGTGCCAGCAGTACTCAGGGGGCAGGAGCTTTCTTT.

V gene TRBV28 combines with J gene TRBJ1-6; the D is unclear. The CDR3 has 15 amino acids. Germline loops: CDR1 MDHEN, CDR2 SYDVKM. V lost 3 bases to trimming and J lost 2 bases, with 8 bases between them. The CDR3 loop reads CASSFLETYNSPLHF. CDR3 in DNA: TGTGCCAGCAGTTTCCTAGAGACCTATAATTCACCCCTCCACTTT. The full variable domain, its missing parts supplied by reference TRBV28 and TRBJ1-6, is DVKVTQSSRYLVKRTGEKVFLECVQDMDHENMFWYRQDPGLGLRLIYFSYDVKMKEKGDIPEGYSVSREKKERFSLILESASTNQTSMYLCASSFLETYNSPLHFGNGTRLTVT.

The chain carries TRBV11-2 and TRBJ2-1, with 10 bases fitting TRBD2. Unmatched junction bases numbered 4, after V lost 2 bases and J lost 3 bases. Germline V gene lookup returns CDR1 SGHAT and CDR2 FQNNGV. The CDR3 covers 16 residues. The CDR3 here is CASSLNLAGDYNEQFF. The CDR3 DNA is TGTGCCAGCAGCTTAAATCTAGCGGGGGACTACAATGAGCAGTTCTTC.

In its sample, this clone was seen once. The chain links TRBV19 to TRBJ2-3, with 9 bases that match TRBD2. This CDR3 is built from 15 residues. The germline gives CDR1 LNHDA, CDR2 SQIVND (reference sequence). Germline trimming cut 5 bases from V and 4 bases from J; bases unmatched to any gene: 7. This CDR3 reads CASSLGTSPADTQYF. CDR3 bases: TGTGCCAGTAGTCTTGGGACTAGCCCGGCAGATACGCAGTATTTT.

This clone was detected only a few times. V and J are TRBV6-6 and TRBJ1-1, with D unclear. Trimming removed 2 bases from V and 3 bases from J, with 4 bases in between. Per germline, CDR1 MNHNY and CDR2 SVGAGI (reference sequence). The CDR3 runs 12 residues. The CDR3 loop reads CASSYRDTEAFF. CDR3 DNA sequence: TGTGCCAGCAGTTACAGAGACACTGAAGCTTTCTTT.

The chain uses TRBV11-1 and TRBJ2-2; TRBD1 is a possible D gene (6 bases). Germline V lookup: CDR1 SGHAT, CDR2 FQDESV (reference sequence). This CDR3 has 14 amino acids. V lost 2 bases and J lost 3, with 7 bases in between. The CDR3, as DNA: TGTGCCAGCAGCTTAACAGGGCACACCGGGGAGCTGTTTTTT. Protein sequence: CASSLTGHTGELFF.

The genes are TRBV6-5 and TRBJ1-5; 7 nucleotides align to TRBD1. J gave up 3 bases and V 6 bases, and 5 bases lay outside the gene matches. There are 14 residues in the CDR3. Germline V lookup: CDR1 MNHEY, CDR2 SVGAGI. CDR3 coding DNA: TGTGCCAGCAGCCGGGGACAGATCAATCAGCCCCAGCATTTT. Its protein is CASSRGQINQPQHF.

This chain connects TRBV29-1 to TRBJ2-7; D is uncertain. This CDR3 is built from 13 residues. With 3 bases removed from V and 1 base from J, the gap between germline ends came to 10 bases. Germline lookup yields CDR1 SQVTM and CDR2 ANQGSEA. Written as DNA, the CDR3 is TGCAGCGTTGAGGAGTTAGAATCCTACGAGCAGTACTTC. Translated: CSVEELESYEQYF.

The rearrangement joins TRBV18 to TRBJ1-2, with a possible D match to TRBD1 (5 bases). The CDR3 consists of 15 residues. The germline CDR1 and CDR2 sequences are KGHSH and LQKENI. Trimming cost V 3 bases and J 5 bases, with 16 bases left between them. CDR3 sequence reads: CASSPVQTALYGYTF. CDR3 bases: TGTGCCAGCTCACCGGTACAGACAGCACTATATGGCTACACCTTC.

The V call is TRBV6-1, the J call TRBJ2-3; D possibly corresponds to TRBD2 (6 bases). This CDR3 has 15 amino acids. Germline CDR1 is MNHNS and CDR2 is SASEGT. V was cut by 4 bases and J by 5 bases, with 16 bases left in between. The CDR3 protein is CASSASRDGGDTQYF. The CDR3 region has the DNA TGTGCCAGCAGTGCGTCCCGGGACGGGGGAGATACGCAGTATTTT.

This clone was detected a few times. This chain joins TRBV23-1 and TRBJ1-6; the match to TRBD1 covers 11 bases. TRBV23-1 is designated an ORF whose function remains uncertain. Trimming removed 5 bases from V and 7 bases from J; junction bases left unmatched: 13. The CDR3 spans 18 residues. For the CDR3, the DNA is TGCGCCAGCAGTACCCGGGGACAGGGGGGGCGGTTGAATTCACCCCTCCACTTT. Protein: CASSTRGQGGRLNSPLHF.

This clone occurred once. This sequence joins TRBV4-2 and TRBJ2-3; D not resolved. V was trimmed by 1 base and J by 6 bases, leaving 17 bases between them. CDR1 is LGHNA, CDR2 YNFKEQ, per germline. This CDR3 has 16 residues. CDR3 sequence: CASSQGLQIDADTQYF. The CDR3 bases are TGTGCCAGCAGCCAAGGCCTTCAAATAGATGCGGATACGCAGTATTTT.

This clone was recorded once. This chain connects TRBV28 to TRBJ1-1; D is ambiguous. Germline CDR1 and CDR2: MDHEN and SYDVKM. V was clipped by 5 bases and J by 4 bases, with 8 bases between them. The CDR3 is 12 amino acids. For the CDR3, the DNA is TGTGCCAGCAGTCTAGTGATCACTGAAGCTTTCTTT. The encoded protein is CASSLVITEAFF.

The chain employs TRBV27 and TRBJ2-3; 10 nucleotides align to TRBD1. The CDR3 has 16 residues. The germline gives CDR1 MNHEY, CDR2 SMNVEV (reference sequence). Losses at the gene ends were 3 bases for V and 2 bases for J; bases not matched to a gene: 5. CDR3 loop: CASSFLGQGTTDTQYF. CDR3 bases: TGTGCCAGCAGTTTTCTGGGACAGGGGACCACAGATACGCAGTATTTT.

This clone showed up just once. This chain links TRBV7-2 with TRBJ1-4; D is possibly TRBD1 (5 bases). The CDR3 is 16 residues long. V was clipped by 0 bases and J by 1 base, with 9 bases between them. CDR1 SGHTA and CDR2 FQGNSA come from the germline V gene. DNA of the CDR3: TGTGCCAGCAGCTTAGCCCCCGGGGGAACTAATGAAAAACTGTTTTTT. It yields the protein CASSLAPGGTNEKLFF.

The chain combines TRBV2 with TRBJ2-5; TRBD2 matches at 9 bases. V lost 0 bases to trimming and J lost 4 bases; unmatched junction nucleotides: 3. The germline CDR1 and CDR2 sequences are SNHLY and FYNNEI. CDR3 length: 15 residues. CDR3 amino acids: CASSEAGRGGETQYF. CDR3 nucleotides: TGTGCCAGCAGTGAAGCGGGGCGGGGGGGAGAGACCCAGTACTTC.

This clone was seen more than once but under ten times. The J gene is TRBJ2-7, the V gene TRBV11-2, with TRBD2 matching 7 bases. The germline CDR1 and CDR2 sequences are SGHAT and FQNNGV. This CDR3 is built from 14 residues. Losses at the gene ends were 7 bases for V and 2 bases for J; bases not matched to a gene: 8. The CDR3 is CASTLHAGAYEQYF. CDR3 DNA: TGTGCCAGCACCCTCCATGCGGGGGCCTACGAGCAGTACTTC.

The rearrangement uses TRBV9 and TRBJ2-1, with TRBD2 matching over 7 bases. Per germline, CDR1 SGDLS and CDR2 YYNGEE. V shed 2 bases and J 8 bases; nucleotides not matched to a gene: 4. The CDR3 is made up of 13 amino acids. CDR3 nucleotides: TGTGCCAGCAGCGTTCGGGGGGACGATGAGCAGTTCTTC. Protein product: CASSVRGDDEQFF.

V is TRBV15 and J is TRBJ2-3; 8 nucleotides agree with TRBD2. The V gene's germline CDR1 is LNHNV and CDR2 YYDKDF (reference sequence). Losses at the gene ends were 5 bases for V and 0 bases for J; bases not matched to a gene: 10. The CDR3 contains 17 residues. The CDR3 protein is CATSQARTSSSTDTQYF. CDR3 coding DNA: TGTGCCACCAGCCAAGCCAGGACTAGCTCGAGCACAGATACGCAGTATTTT.